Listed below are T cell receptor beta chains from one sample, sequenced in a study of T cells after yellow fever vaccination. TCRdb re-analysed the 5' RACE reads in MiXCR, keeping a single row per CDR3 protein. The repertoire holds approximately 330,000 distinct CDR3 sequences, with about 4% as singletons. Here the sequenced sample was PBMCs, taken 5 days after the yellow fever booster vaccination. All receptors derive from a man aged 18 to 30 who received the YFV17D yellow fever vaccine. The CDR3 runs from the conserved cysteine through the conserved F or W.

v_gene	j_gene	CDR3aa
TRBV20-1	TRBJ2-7	CSARDRGSPFTYEQYF
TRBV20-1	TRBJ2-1	CSAMSGGASYEQFF
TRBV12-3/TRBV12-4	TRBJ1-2	CASSFGRYGYTF
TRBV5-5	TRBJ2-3	CASSQGAGTDTQYF
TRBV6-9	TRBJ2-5	CASSYSSRTSVEETQYF
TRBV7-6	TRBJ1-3	CASSRGRVSGNTIYF
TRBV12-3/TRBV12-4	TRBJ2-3	CASSLVQGLAGARRTDTQYF
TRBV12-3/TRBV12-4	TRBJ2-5	CASSPSGAGETQYF
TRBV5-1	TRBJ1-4	CASSYQGNEEKLFF
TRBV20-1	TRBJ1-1	CSARITGPRAFF
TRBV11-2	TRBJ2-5	CASSLNTGPETQYF
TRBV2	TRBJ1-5	CASRKDSNQPQHF
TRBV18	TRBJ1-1	CASLRGRNTEAFF
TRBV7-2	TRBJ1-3	CASSWGSGNTIYF
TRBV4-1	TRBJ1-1	CASSQVTLGTEAFF
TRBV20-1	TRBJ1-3	CSAPSSGNTIYF
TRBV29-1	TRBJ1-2	CSVEDSGTVHYGYTF
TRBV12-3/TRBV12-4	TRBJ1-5	CASSFQGQPQHF
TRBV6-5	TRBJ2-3	CASRAAGGPDTQYF
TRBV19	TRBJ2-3	CASTSGTSSDTQYF
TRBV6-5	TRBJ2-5	CASRSTGTGGETQYF
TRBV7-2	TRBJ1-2	CASSLGQYGYTF
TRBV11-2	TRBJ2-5	CASSTQTSGETQYF
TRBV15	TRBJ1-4	CATSRDRAWDEKLFF
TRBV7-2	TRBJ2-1	CASSLGGYNYNEQFF
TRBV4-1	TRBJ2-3	CASSQGSSATDTQYF
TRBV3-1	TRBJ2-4	CASSQGHTGYENIQYF
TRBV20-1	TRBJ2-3	CSARRTDTQYF
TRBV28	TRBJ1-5	CASSLSQQPQHF
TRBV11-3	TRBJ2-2	CASSSTSGGTSGELFF
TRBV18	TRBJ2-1	CASSPPLFSQGSIEQFF
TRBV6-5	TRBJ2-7	CASSYSSPRGYEQYF